These T cell receptor beta chains were read from a single sample in a study of OX40 agonist ivuxolimab in advanced cancers. Sequencing used immunoSEQ multiplex PCR; TCRdb keeps in-frame clones, though not all of them. This table has more than 75,000 clones, roughly 90% appearing once. Material: CD4+ or CD8+ T cells sorted from blood, obtained in a trial of the OX40 agonist ivuxolimab. Source of these receptors: an adult with an advanced solid tumor such as melanoma, head and neck, liver or kidney cancer. Each CDR3 is given with its conserved first and last residue. Some rows have no size entry. The others give once, few or many, or a class for an expanded clone.

CDR3aa,len,v_gene,abundance
CASSGTGRETQYF,13,TRBV6-6,NA
CASSLAAGNNQPQHF,15,TRBV11-2,NA
CASKAGQGNYGYTF,14,TRBV28,NA
CASSEANSSNQPQHF,15,TRBV6-1,NA
CASEPWTGSGGYTF,14,TRBV14,NA
CSAGLVQETQYF,12,TRBV29-1,NA
CASSGAGPFSGNTIYF,16,TRBV9,NA
CASSETRTANTEAFF,15,TRBV10-1,NA
CASSPSGEDTQYF,13,TRBV6-6,NA
CASSLDNTEAFF,12,TRBV11-2,few
CASSIGGGTTGYTF,14,TRBV19,NA
CASSAQGDQPQHF,13,TRBV9,NA
CASSSGGGPWNPQHF,15,TRBV6-5,NA
CASRIGTGSYNEQFF,15,TRBV5-4,NA
CASSPGQSNEKLFF,14,TRBV6-5,NA
CSAGSQGYGYTF,12,TRBV29-1,NA
CASSEAGAGELFF,13,TRBV2,NA
CASSWGQGETQYF,13,TRBV5-1,NA
CASSSGTGNEAFF,13,TRBV5-4,NA
CASSQMGQSYGYTF,14,TRBV4-3,NA
CASSWPSNTGELFF,14,TRBV5-1,NA
CASSGPGVTGELFF,14,TRBV5-8,NA
CASSPPLASYNEQFF,15,TRBV18,NA
CASSQATSGGSYEQYF,16,TRBV4-3,NA
CAIGETGTEAFF,12,TRBV5-3,NA
CASSQVIGQGSGYTF,15,TRBV14,NA
CASSLDPATTAEAFF,15,TRBV5-4,NA
CASSLDGPSTDTQYF,15,TRBV11-3,NA
CAWDRGLSYNEQFF,14,TRBV30,NA
CASSQVGVRAYEQYF,15,TRBV4-3,NA
CASSEGLAGINEQFF,15,TRBV2,NA
CASSPGQNTEAFF,13,TRBV7-2,once
CASSRQPNTGELFF,14,TRBV6-5,NA
CASSQDRQGVAGNTIYF,17,TRBV4-3,once
CASSSPTAGSYEQYF,15,TRBV9,NA
CAGQGAREQYF,11,TRBV2,NA
CASSYLQGATNEKLFF,16,TRBV28,NA
CASSERLGQPQHF,13,TRBV10-1,NA
CASSFYATDTQYF,13,TRBV5-4,NA
CASSWGSGDTDTQYF,15,TRBV5-1,NA
CASSLALGSGDANYGYTF,18,TRBV5-1,NA
CASSAQTGRNEKLFF,15,TRBV2,NA
CASSLVGGQNYGYTF,15,TRBV5-4,NA
CASSFSGSFYEQYF,14,TRBV7-2,NA
CASSRWTGGFDEQYF,15,TRBV6-6,once
CASSTGPGGPDTQYF,15,TRBV19,once
CASSLGGDSYEQYF,14,TRBV11-3,few
CASSPDPLAVSYEQYF,16,TRBV7-8,NA
CASGLSGAGELFF,13,TRBV12-5,NA
CASSLGDRAHTQYF,14,TRBV28,NA
CASSLFGQNTEAFF,14,TRBV27,NA
CAWSDLLGDYEQYF,14,TRBV30,NA